The source of this TCR beta chain is a study of shared clonotypes between healthy human individuals. About the study: Per-donor plates numbered three CD4 naive, three CD4 memory, two CD8 naive and one CD8 memory.

The length of the CDR3 is 17 residues. Germline CDR1 LNHNV, CDR2 YYDKDF (reference sequence). Trimming shortened V by 2 bases and J by 10 bases, and 24 bases separated the two germline ends. General observations from the study: Among non-shared clonotypes, generation probabilities were lower than among those shared by all four donors. Relative to memory subsets, naive subsets generally showed larger estimated richness.

Assay used: immunoSEQ multiplex PCR; TCRdb lists only in-frame clones, some missing. Counted here are 1 million to 1.2 million clones, roughly 80% occurring once; the ten biggest clones make up almost 0.9%. This clone was detected once. Antigen: not known. Material for sequencing was memory CD4+ T cells from PBMCs. Indicated subset: CD45RA-negative fraction. The V and J genes are TRBV15 and TRBJ2-1, with a weak D call TRBD2 (6 bases). This TCR was sampled from a man between 18 and 29 years old in good health. Some clones in this sample may be carry-over from other donors' samples. The CDR3 DNA follows: TGTGCCACCAGCAGACACACATACATGGAGGGTGGCGGCGAGCAGTTCTTC. Translation gives CATSRHTYMEGGGEQFF.